The 4 T cell receptor beta chains presented below share a single source sample, sequenced in a study of molecular identifiers for immune sequencing clone quantification (dated by TCRdb to the late 2010s). Library generation was performed with PCR. The instrument was a NextSeq 500. TCRdb reanalyzed the raw reads on its own, using fastp at Q25 for trimming and MiXCR for clone calling, and kept in-frame beta chains. Duplicate CDR3 protein sequences are folded into a single record with the most common DNA and genes. In this sample the table shows about 630,000 distinct CDR3 sequences, less than 30% of which occur a single time. 0.6% to 0.9% of the sample lies in the top ten. The sequenced sample consisted of naive CD8+ T cells from blood, with Jurkat cell RNA spiked in. Taken with the paper, the label for cell subset or site translates to: FACS-sorted CD8+CD4-CCR7+CD45RA+ naive T cells. These receptors all stem from a human donor in good health. Some libraries in this study had Jurkat cell RNA spiked in.

The chain has TRBV27 and TRBJ1-6; D perhaps matches TRBD1 (6 bases). Germline V gene lookup returns CDR1 MNHEY and CDR2 SMNVEV (reference sequence). There are 16 residues in the CDR3. The V and J ends lost 6 bases and 7 bases respectively, with 19 bases between them. CDR3 residues: CASSPYTGTLNSPLHF. CDR3 nucleotide sequence: TGTGCCAGCAGCCCATACACAGGGACGCTGAATTCACCCCTCCACTTT.

This clonotype occurred many times. Germline and junction disagree at one end, which may indicate a read error. The chain joins TRBV7-9 to TRBJ1-5, with unresolved D. Germline lookup yields CDR1 SEHNR and CDR2 FQNEAQ (reference sequence). The CDR3 spans 12 residues. The CDR3 here is CASSLGGQPQHF. The DNA of the CDR3 is TGTGCCAGCAGTTTAGGTGGTCAGCCCCAGCATTTT.

There are many counts of this clonotype. This rearrangement joins TRBV20-1 to TRBJ2-4; no firm D call. The CDR3 length is 16 residues. The germline CDR1 and CDR2 sequences are DFQATT and SNEGSKA (reference sequence). The germline V and J ends were trimmed by 0 bases and 0 bases, with 12 bases remaining between them. The CDR3 here is CSARDLQDLAKNIQYF. The CDR3 DNA reads as TGCAGTGCTAGAGATCTGCAGGACCTAGCCAAAAACATTCAGTACTTC.

There are many counts of this clonotype. J is TRBJ1-5 and V is TRBV5-6; D is ambiguous. This CDR3 is 14 amino acids long. The V and J ends lost 0 bases and 4 bases respectively, with 8 bases between them. From germline, CDR1 is SGHDT and CDR2 YYEEEE. CDR3 residues: CASSLEGTNQPQHF. The CDR3 DNA reads as TGTGCCAGCAGCTTGGAGGGTACGAATCAGCCCCAGCATTTT.